This T cell receptor beta chain was obtained from a study of blood T cell repertoires in COVID-19 (TCRdb year 2020). Describing the broader study: Samples covering the acute and convalescent phases of COVID-19 were provided by collaborators in the United States, Italy and Spain. Samples were obtained from the ongoing ImmuneRACE study (first 160 participants) and from some 1,300 subjects provided by 6 global collaborators. Sample metadata almost always included a de-identified subject ID, COVID-19 status, age in years and sex. The dataset comprised deeply sampled blood TCRbeta repertoires from subjects exposed to, actively infected with, or recovered from COVID-19. The material from the prospective study consisted of cDNA or gDNA derived from T cells, B-cell-depleted T cells, or PBMCs. Where HLA class I and class II types were available, the types were taken from metadata supplied by the sample provider, not from assay-based typing. A freely available public database, intended as a resource for researchers studying the immune response to SARS-CoV-2, is where the repertoires were released.

What the study reported, not specific to this receptor: The quantity of clinical and demographic metadata differed by source and by participant and was supplied without curation.

This clone was observed a handful of times. It has no known antigen specificity. Base qualities are not recorded, but no much larger clone differs from it by a single base. Enrolling through a virtual design, the prospective study's participants ranged in age from roughly 18 to 100 years and lived across 24 United States geographic areas. In the prospective study, participants were assigned to cohorts based on the clinical history participants reported in a screening survey and a study questionnaire. In the prospective study, mobile phlebotomists collected whole blood, serum and a nasopharyngeal or oropharyngeal swab from each participant. Participants in the prospective study had the option to provide additional blood draws and questionnaires over a 2-month period. Prospective study blood samples were shipped either frozen or at room temperature before DNA extraction. The immunoSEQ Assay, a bias-controlled multiplex PCR, was used to amplify TCRbeta CDR3 regions from genomic DNA. From the authors' description of their analysis: Nucleated cell counts per sample were estimated from amplification of reference gene primers within the assay. Sequence reads were collapsed and filtered to measure the absolute abundance of every unique TCRbeta CDR3 rearrangement. For each sample, productive Simpson clonality was calculated by taking the square root of Simpson's diversity index across productive rearrangements. Entries here come from immuneACCESS through TCRdb and include only in-frame sequences with V and J called. Some clones fail to appear in such tables; in the studies checked, an unresolved V gene covers under half of the shortfall, and the cause of the remainder is unknown. That table is the source of V, J and clone size, and D and trimming were worked out from the DNA. Across this sample there are about 480,000 clones, with roughly nine tenths seen only once. Approximately 2% of the sample belongs to the ten largest clones.

Material: PBMCs or T cells enriched from blood (not recorded which). The origin of this receptor is a woman aged 18-29 years with acute COVID-19.

DNA sequence: TGCGCCAGCAGGAACGGGAGGAGGGACACCGGGGAGCTGTTTTTT. Its protein product is CASRNGRRDTGELFF. The chain is assembled from TRBV10-2 and TRBJ2-2; 7 bases in between match TRBD2. The CDR3 numbers 15 residues from cysteine through phenylalanine. Of all the DNA, just the CDR3 is kept, 45 bases in frame from base 1. CDR1 WSHSY and CDR2 SAAADI are derived from the germline V gene. V lost 6 bases and J lost 3 bases, and the count of bases not matched to a germline gene is 7.